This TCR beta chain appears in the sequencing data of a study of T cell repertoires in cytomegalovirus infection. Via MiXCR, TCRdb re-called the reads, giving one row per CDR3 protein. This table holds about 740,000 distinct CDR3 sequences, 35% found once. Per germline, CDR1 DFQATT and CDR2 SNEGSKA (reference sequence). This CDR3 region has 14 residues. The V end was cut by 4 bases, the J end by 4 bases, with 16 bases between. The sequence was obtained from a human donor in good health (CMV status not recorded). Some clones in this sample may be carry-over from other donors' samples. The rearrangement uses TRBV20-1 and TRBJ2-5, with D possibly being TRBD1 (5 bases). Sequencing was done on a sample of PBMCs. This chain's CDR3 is CSAKSDSLRETQYF. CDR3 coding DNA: TGCAGTGCTAAATCAGACAGCCTTAGAGAGACCCAGTACTTC.